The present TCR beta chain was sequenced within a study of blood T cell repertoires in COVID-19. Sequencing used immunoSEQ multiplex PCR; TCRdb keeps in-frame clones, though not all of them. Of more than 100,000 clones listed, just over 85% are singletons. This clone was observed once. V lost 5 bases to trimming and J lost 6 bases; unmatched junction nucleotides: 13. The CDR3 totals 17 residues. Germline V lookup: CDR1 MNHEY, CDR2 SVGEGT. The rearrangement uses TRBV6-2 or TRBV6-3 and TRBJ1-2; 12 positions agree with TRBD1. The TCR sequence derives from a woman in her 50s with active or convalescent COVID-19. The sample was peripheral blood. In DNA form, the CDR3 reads TGTGCCAGCAGTCTAACCGGGACAGGGGGCGCGGGAGATGGCTACACCTTC. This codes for CASSLTGTGGAGDGYTF.